The text below deals with one T cell receptor beta chain. Its specificity is unknown. The data were obtained in a study of immune evolution from preneoplasia to lung adenocarcinoma. Study-wide results and caveats: Clonality was highest in normal lung, lower in later-stage lesions apparently. KRAS-mutant nodules had the highest T cell clonality.

This table comes from immunoSEQ multiplex PCR, and its TCRdb copy is limited to in-frame clones, with some not included. Found here are about 1,500 clones, about 19% of them singletons; the top ten hold about 9%. Between the mid-2010s and the late 2010s, patients underwent resection in Japan or China. Nucleic acids came from premalignant or tumor cells enriched by macro-dissection. Sequencing was performed on FFPE invasive lung adenocarcinoma tissue. This clonotype originated in a person aged 50-69 years with lung adenocarcinoma.

The CDR3 region is CASSYPGQGSDTQYF. In DNA form, the CDR3 reads TGTGCCAGCAGCTATCCGGGACAGGGTTCGGATACGCAGTATTTT. The chain is built from TRBV5-6 and TRBJ2-3; TRBD1 agrees at 9 bases. In germline, CDR1 is SGHDT, CDR2 YYEEEE. The CDR3 length is 15 residues. The V gene end was trimmed by 3 bases and the J gene end by 6 bases; junction bases not matched to a gene: 8.